This T cell receptor (beta chain) was documented in a study of cytomegalovirus exposure and HLA in healthy donors. 60 Vbeta and 13 Jbeta primers were used in PCR. Method: immunoSEQ multiplex PCR; TCRdb's copy keeps in-frame clones and lacks some. This table holds about 130,000 clones, more than 75% found once. CDR3 size: 15 residues. Per germline, CDR1 LNHDA and CDR2 SQIVND (reference sequence). The germline V and J ends were trimmed by 4 bases and 4 bases, with 14 bases remaining between them. This receptor was identified in a young man in good health and CMV-seronegative. The rearrangement uses TRBV19 and TRBJ1-3, with D possibly TRBD1 on 5 matching bases. Sample: PBMCs. CDR3 protein: CASSTGTWGGNTIYF. The CDR3 DNA sequence: TGTGCCAGTAGTACTGGGACTTGGGGGGGAAACACCATATATTTT.